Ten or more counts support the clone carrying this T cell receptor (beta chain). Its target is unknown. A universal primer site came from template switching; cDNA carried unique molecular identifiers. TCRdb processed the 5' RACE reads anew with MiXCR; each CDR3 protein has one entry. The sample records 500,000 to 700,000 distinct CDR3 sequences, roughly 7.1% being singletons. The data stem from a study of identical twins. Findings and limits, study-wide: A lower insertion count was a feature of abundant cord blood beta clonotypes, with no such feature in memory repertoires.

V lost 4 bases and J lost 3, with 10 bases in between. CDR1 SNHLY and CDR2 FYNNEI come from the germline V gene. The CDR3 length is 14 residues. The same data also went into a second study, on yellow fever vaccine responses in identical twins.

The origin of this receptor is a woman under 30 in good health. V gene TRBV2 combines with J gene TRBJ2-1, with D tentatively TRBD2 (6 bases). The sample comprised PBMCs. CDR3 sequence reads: CASSGREYYNEQFF. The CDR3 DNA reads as TGTGCCAGCAGTGGTCGGGAGTACTACAATGAGCAGTTCTTC. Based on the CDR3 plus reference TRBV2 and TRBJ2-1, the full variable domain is EPEVTQTPSHQVTQMGQEVILRCVPISNHLYFYWYRQILGQKVEFLVSFYNNEISEKSEIFDDQFSVERPDGSNFTLKIRSTKLEDSAMYFCASSGREYYNEQFFGPGTRLTVL.